Below are 27 T cell receptor beta chains sequenced from a single sample in a study of cytomegalovirus exposure and HLA in healthy donors. The primer mix had 60 Vbeta and 13 Jbeta primers. Profiled with immunoSEQ multiplex PCR; TCRdb holds only in-frame clones, not every one. The sample has about 34,000 clones. Sequenced material: PBMCs. The receptors were sampled from a woman in her 40s in good health and CMV-seropositive.

V usage is TRBV5-1 and J usage is TRBJ2-7; weak D call: TRBD1 (6 bases). CDR3 size: 17 residues. CDR1 and CDR2 (germline): SGHRS, YFSETQ. Trimming took 0 bases from V and 2 from J, leaving 18 bases between them. In nucleotides, the CDR3 is TGCGCCAGCAGCTTGGGGGGATATACAGGGAAGGCCTACGAGCAGTACTTC. Protein: CASSLGGYTGKAYEQYF.

The chain employs TRBV11-2 and TRBJ2-7; TRBD1 is a possible D gene (5 bases). V shed 0 bases and J shed 3 bases, with 24 bases lying between them. This CDR3 region has 19 residues. The germline gives CDR1 SGHAT, CDR2 FQNNGV. The CDR3 protein is CASSLDRGGVLSSDYEQYF. Written as DNA, the CDR3 is TGTGCCAGCAGCTTAGATAGGGGTGGCGTGTTGTCCTCCGACTACGAGCAGTACTTC. The full variable domain, its missing parts supplied by reference TRBV11-2 and TRBJ2-7, is EAGVAQSPRYKIIEKRQSVAFWCNPISGHATLYWYQQILGQGPKLLIQFQNNGVVDDSQLPKDRFSAERLKGVDSTLKIQPAKLEDSAVYLCASSLDRGGVLSSDYEQYFGPGTRLTVT.

The chain carries TRBV7-2 and TRBJ2-1, with 10 bases identical to TRBD2. CDR1 SGHTA and CDR2 FQGNSA come from the germline V gene. The trim removed 1 base at V and 7 bases at J, leaving 10 bases unmatched. The CDR3 is made up of 17 amino acids. The CDR3 here is CASSLVSSGGAGNEQFF. CDR3 bases: TGTGCCAGCAGCTTAGTCTCGAGCGGGGGGGCCGGGAATGAGCAGTTCTTC. Drawing the rest from reference TRBV7-2 and TRBJ2-1, the complete variable domain is GAGVSQSPSNKVTEKGKDVELRCDPISGHTALYWYRQSLGQGLEFLIYFQGNSAPDKSGLPSDRFSAERTGGSVSTLTIQRTQQEDSAVYLCASSLVSSGGAGNEQFFGPGTRLTVL.

V and J are TRBV27 and TRBJ1-1; D is ambiguous. The V and J ends lost 2 bases and 13 bases respectively, with 26 bases between them. CDR3 length: 16 residues. Germline V gives CDR1 MNHEY, CDR2 SMNVEV (reference sequence). Here the CDR3 reads CASSLPTLAGSPGNFF. Written as DNA, the CDR3 is TGTGCCAGCAGTTTACCCACCCTGGCTGGTTCTCCAGGAAATTTCTTT.

The V gene is TRBV10-3, the J gene TRBJ2-7; 8 nucleotides agree with TRBD1. CDR1 ENHRY and CDR2 SYGVKD come from the germline V gene. The CDR3 is made up of 14 amino acids. V shed 6 bases, J shed 2 bases, and the junction held 6 bases outside the gene matches. The CDR3 nucleotides are TGTGCCATCAGATCAGGGGGCAGCACCTACGAGCAGTACTTC. Amino acid sequence: CAIRSGGSTYEQYF.

This chain connects TRBV2 to TRBJ1-5; tentatively, D is TRBD1 (6 bases). CDR3 size: 15 residues. The ends were cut back, 8 bases at V and 3 bases at J, with 17 bases in the middle. The germline V gene has CDR1 SNHLY and CDR2 FYNNEI. In DNA, the CDR3 is TGTGCCAGCTCGAGGGAAAACAGGGCCAATCAGCCCCAGCATTTT. Translation: CASSRENRANQPQHF.

The rearrangement joins TRBV4-2 to TRBJ2-4, with D possibly TRBD2 on 5 matching bases. The V gene lost 0 bases and the J gene lost 0 bases, with 12 bases spanning the gap. In germline, CDR1 is LGHNA, CDR2 YNFKEQ. The CDR3 runs to 17 residues. The CDR3 loop is CASSQDRLAAAKNIQYF. CDR3 DNA: TGTGCCAGCAGCCAAGATAGGCTAGCAGCAGCCAAAAACATTCAGTACTTC.

The genes are TRBV9 and TRBJ2-1; the match to TRBD2 covers 8 bases. The CDR3 has 15 amino acids. The germline V gene has CDR1 SGDLS and CDR2 YYNGEE. V trimming: 0 bases; J trimming: 8 bases; junction bases outside the gene matches: 7. In nucleotides, the CDR3 is TGTGCCAGCAGCGTAGTCGGGAGGGCTTTGGATGAGCAGTTCTTC. Translating it yields CASSVVGRALDEQFF.

The J gene is TRBJ2-1, the V gene TRBV4-3; possibly TRBD2 for D (6 bases). The CDR3 is 15 residues long. Germline values: CDR1 LGHNA, CDR2 YSLEER. Trimming cost V 0 bases and J 4 bases, with 10 bases left between them. This CDR3 is CASSQDGLSYNEQFF. In DNA, the CDR3 is TGCGCCAGCAGCCAAGATGGACTATCGTACAATGAGCAGTTCTTC.

This rearrangement joins TRBV10-3 to TRBJ2-1; 7 bases are a match to TRBD2. The CDR3 is made up of 13 amino acids. The V gene end was trimmed by 10 bases and the J gene end by 6 bases; junction bases not matched to a gene: 9. Germline assignment: CDR1 ENHRY and CDR2 SYGVKD. The CDR3 sequence is CATTGGSPNEQFF. In DNA, the CDR3 is TGTGCCACCACGGGCGGGAGCCCCAATGAGCAGTTCTTC.

The genes are TRBV5-6 and TRBJ1-4, with 12 bases lining up with TRBD1. The germline gives CDR1 SGHDT, CDR2 YYEEEE. The V gene end was trimmed by 2 bases and the J gene end by 8 bases; junction bases not matched to a gene: 7. The CDR3 consists of 16 residues. CDR3 in amino acids: CASSFGTGGIGEKLFF. The CDR3 DNA reads as TGTGCCAGCAGCTTCGGGACAGGGGGCATTGGGGAAAAACTGTTTTTT.

J is TRBJ2-6 and V is TRBV5-5; TRBD2 agrees at 10 bases. The CDR3 consists of 19 residues. The trim removed 0 bases at V and 0 bases at J, leaving 6 bases unmatched. CDR1 is SGHKS, CDR2 YYEKEE, per germline (reference sequence). The CDR3 protein is CASSLGAGGLSSGANVLTF. Written as DNA, the CDR3 is TGTGCCAGCAGCTTGGGAGCGGGGGGGCTAAGCTCTGGGGCCAACGTCCTGACTTTC. Drawing the rest from reference TRBV5-5 and TRBJ2-6, the complete variable domain is DAGVTQSPTHLIKTRGQQVTLRCSPISGHKSVSWYQQVLGQGPQFIFQYYEKEERGRGNFPDRFSARQFPNYSSELNVNALLLGDSALYLCASSLGAGGLSSGANVLTFGAGSRLTVL.

The rearrangement joins TRBV5-6 to TRBJ2-5; D might be TRBD2 (5 bases). Germline values: CDR1 SGHDT, CDR2 YYEEEE. This CDR3 has 14 amino acids. V dropped 0 bases and J dropped 7 bases, with 13 bases sitting between them. CDR3 sequence reads: CASSLGPLGVTQYF. In nucleotides, the CDR3 is TGTGCCAGCAGCTTGGGTCCCCTCGGGGTGACCCAGTACTTC. Using reference TRBV5-6 and TRBJ2-5 for the parts outside the CDR3, the full variable domain is DAGVTQSPTHLIKTRGQQVTLRCSPKSGHDTVSWYQQALGQGPQFIFQYYEEEERQRGNFPDRFSGHQFPNYSSELNVNALLLGDSALYLCASSLGPLGVTQYFGPGTRLLVL.

The DNA of the CDR3 is TGTGCCAGCATTCTGACAGGGTTGAGGACTGAAGCTTTCTTT. Its protein product is CASILTGLRTEAFF. V and J are TRBV2 and TRBJ1-1; 7 nucleotides align to TRBD1. The ends lost 7 bases at V and 5 bases at J; junction bases unmatched: 10. Per germline, CDR1 SNHLY and CDR2 FYNNEI. The CDR3 is made up of 14 amino acids.

The rearrangement uses TRBV6-5 and TRBJ1-1, with D possibly being TRBD1 (6 bases). CDR3 length equals 15 residues. The V end was cut by 7 bases, the J end by 4 bases, with 19 bases between. The germline V gene has CDR1 MNHEY and CDR2 SVGAGI. The CDR3 is CASKPLGARSTEAFF. The CDR3 nucleotides are TGTGCCAGCAAACCTCTGGGGGCGCGGAGCACTGAAGCTTTCTTT.

A remark on this clone: A read error may produce the germline difference seen at one junction end. The V and J genes are TRBV7-9 and TRBJ2-7, with TRBD2 matching 7 bases. The CDR3 consists of 16 residues. CDR1 and CDR2 (germline): SEHNR, FQNEAQ (reference sequence). Written as DNA, the CDR3 is TGTGTCAGCAGCTTATTGAGGCTGACTAGCACCTACGAGCAGTACTTC. It encodes CVSSLLRLTSTYEQYF.

The V call is TRBV15, the J call TRBJ1-2, with D unclear. Germline CDR1 LNHNV, CDR2 YYDKDF (reference sequence). The CDR3 consists of 14 residues. V gave up 0 bases and J gave up 5 bases, with 10 bases separating them. The CDR3 nucleotides read TGTGCCACCAGCAGAGATCTCCAGGATTATGGCTACACCTTC. It is translated as CATSRDLQDYGYTF.

The chain joins TRBV7-9 to TRBJ2-5; 12 bases line up with TRBD2. The ends lost 0 bases at V and 5 bases at J; junction bases unmatched: 13. The germline gives CDR1 SEHNR, CDR2 FQNEAQ (reference sequence). The CDR3 contains 19 residues. The CDR3: CASSLARGSLAGGDETQYF. CDR3 bases: TGTGCCAGCAGCTTAGCGCGGGGATCTCTAGCGGGAGGGGATGAGACCCAGTACTTC.

The CDR3 DNA reads TGTGCCAGCAGCCCCTTGTCGGGGAGCGTCGGGGAGCTGTTTTTT. Translated, it gives CASSPLSGSVGELFF. The chain couples TRBV11-1 to TRBJ2-2, with D perhaps matching TRBD2 (5 bases). Germline assignment: CDR1 SGHAT and CDR2 FQDESV (reference sequence). The V gene lost 5 bases and the J gene lost 7 bases, with 17 bases spanning the gap. The CDR3 loop spans 15 amino acids.

V gene TRBV5-4 combines with J gene TRBJ1-1, with a weak D call TRBD1 (5 bases). The CDR3 extends over 15 amino acids. CDR1 and CDR2 from the germline V gene are SGHNT and YYREEE (reference sequence). V lost 0 bases and J lost 1, with 10 bases in between. CDR3 amino acids: CASSLGGVSNTEAFF. The CDR3 region has the DNA TGTGCCAGCAGCTTGGGGGGGGTTTCGAACACTGAAGCTTTCTTT.

As regards this clone: The junction differs from germline at one of its ends, possibly a read error. V is TRBV7-7 and J is TRBJ2-7, with TRBD1 matching 8 bases. The germline CDR1 and CDR2 sequences are SSHAT and FNYEAQ (reference sequence). The CDR3 is 13 amino acids. CDR3 in amino acids: CASSPDRGHEQYF. CDR3 coding DNA: TGTGCTAGCAGCCCCGACAGGGGCCACGAGCAGTACTTC.

This chain connects TRBV27 to TRBJ1-2, with TRBD1 identical over 10 bases. Germline assignment: CDR1 MNHEY and CDR2 SMNVEV (reference sequence). The junction had 3 bases not matched to a gene; V was cut back by 2 bases and J by 3 bases. The CDR3 contains 15 residues. The CDR3 DNA reads as TGTGCCAGCAGTTTAACCGGGACAGGGGACTATGGCTACACCTTC. Encoded protein: CASSLTGTGDYGYTF.

Note on this clone: Relative to the germline gene, one junction end is altered; a read error may explain this. V gene TRBV7-2 combines with J gene TRBJ2-1; a possible D gene is TRBD1 (6 bases). This CDR3 spans 13 amino acids. Germline lookup yields CDR1 SGHTA and CDR2 FQGNSA. In DNA, the CDR3 is TGTGCCAGCAGCTTAGAGACGGTAGGGGGTCCGATCTTC. It yields the protein CASSLETVGGPIF.

J is TRBJ2-7 and V is TRBV7-2, with D perhaps matching TRBD2 (6 bases). The CDR3 extends over 11 amino acids. Looked up from germline, CDR1 is SGHTA and CDR2 is FQGNSA. V lost 4 bases and J lost 7, with 8 bases in between. CDR3 DNA: TGTGCCAGCAGCTCTGGGGGGGAGCAGTACTTC. Translated, it gives CASSSGGEQYF.

The J gene is TRBJ2-1, the V gene TRBV9; 12 bases match TRBD2. Per the germline V gene, CDR1 is SGDLS and CDR2 is YYNGEE. Trimming at V came to 4 bases and at J to 8 bases, leaving 7 bases not matched to a gene. The CDR3 sequence is 15 residues long. The CDR3 DNA is TGTGCCAGCAGCCCTTCGAGACTAGCGGGGGATGAGCAGTTCTTC. It is translated as CASSPSRLAGDEQFF.

The rearrangement joins TRBV5-1 to TRBJ1-4; D not resolved. Germline CDR1 is SGHRS and CDR2 is YFSETQ. The V gene lost 3 bases and the J gene lost 6 bases, with 15 bases spanning the gap. The CDR3 contains 15 residues. This CDR3 reads CASSSGGRTDEKLFF. CDR3 coding DNA: TGCGCCAGCAGCTCGGGAGGCCGTACGGATGAAAAACTGTTTTTT. Drawing the rest from reference TRBV5-1 and TRBJ1-4, the complete variable domain is KAGVTQTPRYLIKTRGQQVTLSCSPISGHRSVSWYQQTPGQGLQFLFEYFSETQRNKGNFPGRFSGRQFSNSRSEMNVSTLELGDSALYLCASSSGGRTDEKLFFGSGTQLSVL.

CDR3 loop: CASSPRGGQGPSRAGELFF. The CDR3 DNA reads TGTGCCAGCAGCCCCCGGGGGGGACAGGGCCCTTCGAGGGCCGGGGAGCTGTTTTTT. This chain links TRBV7-2 with TRBJ2-2; D is possibly TRBD1 (9 bases). There are 19 residues in the CDR3. CDR1 SGHTA and CDR2 FQGNSA come from the germline V gene. V was pared by 5 bases and J by 6 bases, with 28 bases between.